A selection of T cell receptor beta chains follows, all from one sample in a study of T cells in Graves' hyperthyroidism and ophthalmopathy. TCRdb reanalysed the multiplex PCR reads using MiXCR and keeps one entry per CDR3 protein. Altogether roughly 550,000 distinct CDR3 sequences are present, around 16% being singletons, with the ten largest covering roughly 29%. Sequenced: blood. The source is a young woman with Graves' ophthalmopathy. Both conserved end residues are trimmed from each CDR3.

V: TRBV7-8
J: TRBJ2-6
CDR3: ASSFLSGANVLT

V: TRBV29-1
J: TRBJ1-1
CDR3: SVEWGRRTEAF

V: TRBV7-2
J: TRBJ2-3
CDR3: ASSSKSAGLSTDTQY

V: TRBV20-1
J: TRBJ2-7
CDR3: SASTDRVSYEQY

V: TRBV24-1
J: TRBJ2-1
CDR3: ATSYSTEQF

V: TRBV5-1
J: TRBJ2-3
CDR3: ASGPFPEDTQY

V: TRBV24-1
J: TRBJ2-7
CDR3: ATSGGNYEQY

V: TRBV27
J: TRBJ2-3
CDR3: ASSLGTSGRSQY

V: TRBV15
J: TRBJ2-7
CDR3: ATSSASGNEQY

V: TRBV11-2
J: TRBJ2-7
CDR3: ASSLEAGVRSYEQY

V: TRBV3-1
J: TRBJ2-7
CDR3: ASSTTSGHYEQY

V: TRBV4-3
J: TRBJ2-7
CDR3: ASSQEGDGGTSEQY

V: TRBV4-3
J: TRBJ2-7
CDR3: ASSHLGSYEQY

V: TRBV29-1
J: TRBJ1-1
CDR3: SAEPGDTEAF

V: TRBV11-2
J: TRBJ1-4
CDR3: ASSLEPGKKLF

V: TRBV3-1
J: TRBJ2-3
CDR3: ASSQNGRTQY

V: TRBV9
J: TRBJ2-1
CDR3: ASSVVAGGNEQF